Listed below are T cell receptor beta chains from one sample, sequenced in a study of blood T cell repertoires in COVID-19. Clones were sequenced by immunoSEQ multiplex PCR, and TCRdb holds only the in-frame ones, with some missing. The data contain tens of thousands of clones, around 85% of them singletons. Sequencing input: peripheral blood. The receptors shown here come from a man older than 75 with active COVID-19. CDR3s include the opening cysteine and the closing phenylalanine or tryptophan. D genes are given only for firm matches. Expanded clones get a size class; other rows say once, few or many, or leave the size out.

j_call: TRBJ1-6; d_call: .; v_call: TRBV5-4; clone_size: .; cdr3_aa: CASSPRGGAFVNSPLHF; cdr3_nt: TGTGCCAGCAGCCCACGGGGGGGGGCCTTCGTTAATTCACCCCTCCACTTT
j_call: TRBJ2-7; d_call: .; v_call: TRBV5-5; clone_size: .; cdr3_aa: CASSPFGGGNYEQYF; cdr3_nt: TGTGCCAGCAGCCCCTTTGGGGGGGGCAACTACGAGCAGTACTTC
j_call: TRBJ2-2; d_call: TRBD1; v_call: TRBV18; clone_size: .; cdr3_aa: CASSPGTDKDGELFF; cdr3_nt: TGTGCCAGCTCACCAGGGACAGACAAGGACGGGGAGCTGTTTTTT
j_call: TRBJ1-2; d_call: TRBD1; v_call: TRBV7-9; clone_size: .; cdr3_aa: CASSLDRGRNGYTF; cdr3_nt: TGTGCCAGCAGTTTGGACAGGGGGCGAAATGGCTACACCTTC
j_call: TRBJ2-2; d_call: .; v_call: TRBV7-9; clone_size: .; cdr3_aa: CASSRGTGELFF; cdr3_nt: TGTGCCAGCAGTAGAGGCACCGGGGAGCTGTTTTTT
j_call: TRBJ1-1; d_call: .; v_call: TRBV28; clone_size: .; cdr3_aa: CASSSYGGRPFF; cdr3_nt: TGTGCCAGCAGTAGCTACGGGGGGAGACCTTTCTTT
j_call: TRBJ2-7; d_call: .; v_call: TRBV7-8; clone_size: .; cdr3_aa: CASSFVQGSHEQYF; cdr3_nt: TGTGCCAGCAGCTTTGTACAGGGATCGCACGAGCAGTACTTC
j_call: TRBJ2-7; d_call: .; v_call: TRBV5-6; clone_size: once; cdr3_aa: CASSLKGWEQYF; cdr3_nt: TGTGCCAGCAGCTTAAAGGGGTGGGAGCAGTACTTC
j_call: TRBJ2-3; d_call: TRBD2; v_call: TRBV7-9; clone_size: .; cdr3_aa: CASSLSAGGPGDTQYF; cdr3_nt: TGTGCCAGCAGCTTATCAGCGGGGGGGCCTGGGGATACGCAGTATTTT
j_call: TRBJ2-5; d_call: .; v_call: TRBV2; clone_size: .; cdr3_aa: CASVASLLETQYF; cdr3_nt: TGTGCCAGCGTGGCTAGCCTCCTAGAGACCCAGTACTTC
j_call: TRBJ2-7; d_call: TRBD2; v_call: TRBV18; clone_size: .; cdr3_aa: CASSPTGGLDEQYF; cdr3_nt: TGTGCCAGCTCACCGACGGGGGGGCTCGACGAGCAGTACTTC
j_call: TRBJ2-3; d_call: .; v_call: TRBV3-1/TRBV3-2; clone_size: .; cdr3_aa: CASTGIASTDTQYF; cdr3_nt: TGTGCCAGTACGGGGATAGCTAGCACAGATACGCAGTATTTT
j_call: TRBJ2-3; d_call: .; v_call: TRBV5-1; clone_size: .; cdr3_aa: CASSFGLGGGSTDTQYF; cdr3_nt: TGCGCCAGCAGCTTCGGGCTAGGGGGGGGAAGCACAGATACGCAGTATTTT
j_call: TRBJ1-4; d_call: TRBD1; v_call: TRBV3-1/TRBV3-2; clone_size: .; cdr3_aa: CASSPGQGIGVGTNEKLFF; cdr3_nt: TGTGCCAGCAGCCCGGGACAGGGTATAGGAGTAGGAACTAATGAAAAACTGTTTTTT
j_call: TRBJ1-1; d_call: TRBD1; v_call: TRBV13; clone_size: .; cdr3_aa: CASSLGGTGRTEAFF; cdr3_nt: TGTGCCAGCAGCTTAGGCGGGACAGGTCGGACGGAAGCTTTCTTT
j_call: TRBJ2-5; d_call: TRBD2; v_call: TRBV7-2; clone_size: .; cdr3_aa: CASSLSPSGAQETQYF; cdr3_nt: TGTGCCAGCAGCTTATCGCCTAGCGGGGCTCAAGAGACCCAGTACTTC
j_call: TRBJ2-1; d_call: TRBD2; v_call: TRBV5-5; clone_size: .; cdr3_aa: CASSRASGEYGEQFF; cdr3_nt: TGTGCCAGCAGCCGTGCTAGCGGGGAATACGGTGAGCAGTTCTTC